This is a list of T cell receptor beta chains from one sample in a study of blood T cell repertoires in COVID-19. The method was immunoSEQ multiplex PCR; TCRdb's version includes in-frame clones alone and lacks a portion of them. The table has tens of thousands of clones, 88% seen once. Specimen: peripheral blood. Receptors originate from a woman between 40 and 55 years old with acute or convalescent COVID-19. Each CDR3 is given with its conserved first and last residue. The order of the fields is V gene, J gene, D gene, clone size, CDR3 protein, CDR3 DNA. A D gene is named only where the DNA matches it firmly. A clone size is listed for some rows: how often the clone was seen (once, few, many), or a class if it is expanded.

TRBV4-1	TRBJ1-2	TRBD1	NA	CASSQADRGDDDYGYTF	TGCGCCAGCAGCCAAGCCGACAGGGGCGACGACGACTATGGCTACACCTTC
TRBV6-5	TRBJ2-2	TRBD1	NA	CASSTDRIDTGELFF	TGTGCCAGCAGCACGGACAGGATCGACACCGGGGAGCTGTTTTTT
TRBV18	TRBJ2-5	NA	NA	CASSPTGAQETQYF	TGTGCCAGCTCACCAACTGGGGCCCAAGAGACCCAGTACTTC
TRBV28	TRBJ2-1	NA	once	CASSLFAGAGHKGEQFF	TGTGCCAGCAGTTTATTTGCAGGGGCAGGCCATAAGGGTGAGCAGTTCTTC
TRBV18	TRBJ2-2	NA	NA	CASSPGNGELFF	TGTGCCAGCTCCCCCGGGAACGGGGAGCTGTTTTTT
TRBV10-1	TRBJ1-2	NA	NA	CASSESGGYGYTF	TGCGCCAGCAGTGAGTCAGGAGGCTATGGCTACACCTTC
TRBV7-9	TRBJ2-1	TRBD1	NA	CASSLTGGRGNEQFF	TGTGCCAGCAGCCTTACAGGGGGCCGGGGCAATGAGCAGTTCTTC
TRBV4-1	TRBJ2-1	NA	once	CASSQDLPGSSYNEQFF	TGCGCCAGCAGCCAAGATCTCCCAGGAAGCTCCTACAATGAGCAGTTCTTC
TRBV27	TRBJ2-3	TRBD2	NA	CASSWTSGRDSMGTDTQYF	TGTGCCAGCAGTTGGACTAGCGGGAGGGATTCTATGGGGACAGATACGCAGTATTTT
TRBV19	TRBJ2-5	NA	NA	CASSIRGRETQYF	TGTGCCAGTAGTATCAGGGGGAGGGAGACCCAGTACTTC
TRBV6-5	TRBJ1-5	NA	NA	CASGRGGGNQPQHF	TGTGCCAGTGGGAGGGGTGGGGGCAATCAGCCCCAGCATTTT
TRBV7-3	TRBJ2-2	TRBD2	NA	CASSRGLAGGTGELFF	TGTGCCAGCAGCCGAGGACTAGCGGGAGGTACCGGGGAGCTGTTTTTT
TRBV9	TRBJ2-7	TRBD1	once	CASSEGDSYEQYF	TGTGCCAGCAGCGAAGGGGACAGCTACGAGCAGTACTTC
TRBV19	TRBJ2-1	NA	NA	CASSRLDSSYNEQFF	TGTGCCAGTAGTAGACTGGACAGCTCCTACAATGAGCAGTTCTTC
TRBV19	TRBJ2-5	TRBD1	NA	CASSIDAQTGEETQYF	TGTGCCAGTAGTATAGATGCCCAAACAGGGGAAGAGACCCAGTACTTC
TRBV7-9	TRBJ2-7	NA	once	CASIPLASYEQYF	TGTGCCAGCATCCCACTCGCCTCCTACGAGCAGTACTTC
TRBV6-5	TRBJ1-2	TRBD1	once	CASIEGAYSGYTF	TGTGCCAGCATAGAGGGGGCGTATAGTGGCTACACCTTC
TRBV10-3	TRBJ1-5	NA	NA	CAISAGQSNQPQHF	TGTGCCATCAGTGCAGGACAGAGCAATCAGCCCCAGCATTTT
TRBV27	TRBJ1-5	TRBD1	NA	CASSPTTGGYQPQHF	TGTGCCAGCAGTCCCACGACAGGGGGTTATCAGCCCCAGCATTTT
TRBV4-1	TRBJ2-7	TRBD1	NA	CASSLPRTGESYEQYF	TGCGCCAGCAGCCTCCCCCGGACAGGGGAATCCTACGAGCAGTACTTC
TRBV28	TRBJ2-1	TRBD2	once	CASSSLAGVQMEQFF	TGTGCCAGCAGTTCCCTAGCGGGAGTTCAAATGGAGCAGTTCTTC
TRBV2	TRBJ2-3	TRBD2	NA	CAGRPGGNTQYF	TGTGCCGGTCGCCCGGGGGGTAATACGCAGTATTTT
TRBV6-5	TRBJ2-3	TRBD1	once	CASSPPGRGQDTQYF	TGTGCCAGCAGTCCCCCGGGAAGGGGGCAGGATACGCAGTATTTT
TRBV5-4	TRBJ2-1	TRBD2	NA	CASSTPGLAGIVEQFF	TGTGCCAGCAGCACACCGGGACTAGCGGGAATAGTTGAGCAGTTCTTC
TRBV6-2/TRBV6-3	TRBJ1-5	NA	NA	CASSTTGFSYQPQHF	TGTGCCAGCAGTACCACAGGGTTTAGTTATCAGCCCCAGCATTTT